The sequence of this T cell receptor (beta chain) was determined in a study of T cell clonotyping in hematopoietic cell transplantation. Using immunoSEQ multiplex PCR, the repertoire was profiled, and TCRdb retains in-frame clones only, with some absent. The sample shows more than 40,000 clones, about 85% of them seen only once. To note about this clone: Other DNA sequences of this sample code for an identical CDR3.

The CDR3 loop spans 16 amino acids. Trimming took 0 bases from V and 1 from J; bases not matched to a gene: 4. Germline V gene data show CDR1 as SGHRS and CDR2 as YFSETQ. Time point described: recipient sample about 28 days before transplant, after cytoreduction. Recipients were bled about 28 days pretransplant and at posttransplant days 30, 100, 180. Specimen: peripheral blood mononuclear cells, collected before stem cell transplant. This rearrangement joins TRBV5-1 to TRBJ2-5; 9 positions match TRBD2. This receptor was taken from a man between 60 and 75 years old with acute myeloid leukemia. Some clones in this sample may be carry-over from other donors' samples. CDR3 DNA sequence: TGCGCCAGCAGCTTGGGACCAGCGGGGGGCCAAGAGACCCAGTACTTC. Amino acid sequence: CASSLGPAGGQETQYF.